The rows below give T cell receptor beta chains drawn from one sample of a study of human T cells and chemical hapten exposure. TCRdb processed the RACE reads anew with MiXCR; each CDR3 protein has one entry. The table includes 150,000 to 200,000 distinct CDR3 sequences, about 14% detected once. Sequenced here: whole blood, sampled in connection with sensitization to the hapten diphenylcyclopropenone (DPC). Receptors originate from a woman in her twenties or thirties with alopecia areata. Some clones in this sample may be carry-over from other donors' samples. Each CDR3 is given with its conserved first and last residue. A D gene is named only where the DNA matches it firmly. Only some rows state a clone size, as once, few, many or a class for expanded clones.

J,length,size,D,V,CDR3,DNA
TRBJ2-1,17,-,TRBD2,TRBV12-3/TRBV12-4,CASTILAGRSSYNEQFF,TGTGCCAGCACGATACTAGCGGGACGTAGCTCCTACAATGAGCAGTTCTTC
TRBJ1-2,12,many,TRBD1,TRBV29-1,CSSSDRPAGYTF,TGCAGCTCATCGGACAGGCCTGCTGGCTACACCTTC
TRBJ1-2,15,few,-,TRBV13,CASSLGAGVNYGYTF,TGTGCCAGCAGCTTAGGAGCAGGGGTTAACTATGGCTACACCTTC
TRBJ1-1,13,many,TRBD1,TRBV29-1,CSVKQGGSTEAFF,TGCAGCGTAAAACAGGGGGGGAGCACTGAAGCTTTCTTT
TRBJ2-1,17,-,TRBD1,TRBV9,CASSVDPGGGLLNEQFF,TGTGCCAGCAGCGTAGACCCAGGGGGCGGGCTCCTCAATGAGCAGTTCTTC
TRBJ1-3,14,-,TRBD1,TRBV5-6,CASRRTGAGNTIYF,TGTGCCAGCAGGCGGACAGGGGCTGGAAACACCATATATTTT
TRBJ2-1,14,many,-,TRBV2,CASKRASGTNEQFF,TGTGCCAGCAAGCGGGCTAGTGGGACTAATGAGCAGTTCTTC
TRBJ2-1,14,-,-,TRBV6-2/TRBV6-3,CASRPPPRGNEQFF,TGTGCCAGCCGACCCCCCCCGAGGGGTAATGAGCAGTTCTTC
TRBJ2-1,13,few,-,TRBV7-9,CASSLIPHNEQFF,TGTGCCAGCAGCTTAATTCCCCACAATGAGCAGTTCTTC
TRBJ2-1,17,few,TRBD2,TRBV4-2,CASSQDSASGGYNEQFF,TGTGCCAGCAGCCAAGACTCGGCTAGCGGGGGGTACAATGAGCAGTTCTTC
TRBJ2-7,15,-,-,TRBV4-3,CASSQRTKGSYEQYF,TGCGCCAGCAGCCAGAGGACGAAGGGGTCCTACGAGCAGTACTTC
TRBJ1-4,16,few,-,TRBV18,CASSPRRAGSNEKLFF,TGTGCCAGCTCACCCCGTCGGGCAGGGTCGAATGAAAAACTGTTTTTT
TRBJ2-7,15,-,TRBD2,TRBV30,CAWQRKGLAFDEQYF,TGTGCCTGGCAAAGAAAAGGACTAGCGTTCGACGAGCAGTACTTC
TRBJ2-1,14,few,TRBD1,TRBV29-1,CSVMGQGVTNEQFF,TGCAGCGTTATGGGACAGGGGGTAACTAATGAGCAGTTCTTC
TRBJ1-1,15,many,-,TRBV5-1,CASSPNMDAGTEAFF,TGCGCCAGCAGCCCTAACATGGATGCGGGCACTGAAGCTTTCTTT
TRBJ1-2,14,-,-,TRBV6-2/TRBV6-3,CASSYGAANYGYTF,TGTGCCAGCAGTTACGGGGCAGCTAACTATGGCTACACCTTC
TRBJ1-4,16,-,-,TRBV18,CASSLYSGTFNEKLFF,TGTGCCAGCTCACTTTACTCCGGGACTTTTAATGAAAAACTGTTTTTT
TRBJ1-2,14,-,-,TRBV7-8,CASSLTVSNYGYTF,TGTGCCAGCAGCTTGACGGTTTCTAACTATGGCTACACCTTC
TRBJ2-2,16,-,TRBD2,TRBV6-2/TRBV6-3,CTSSLVAGANTGELFF,TGTACCAGCAGTTTGGTAGCGGGGGCGAACACCGGGGAGCTGTTTTTT
TRBJ1-1,15,few,TRBD1,TRBV9,CASSPRGDGNTEAFF,TGTGCCAGCAGCCCCAGGGGGGACGGAAACACTGAAGCTTTCTTT
TRBJ2-7,16,-,-,TRBV4-2,CVSSQVWEKPTYEQYF,TGTGTCAGCAGCCAAGTTTGGGAAAAACCCACCTACGAGCAGTACTTC
TRBJ2-1,11,-,-,TRBV6-2/TRBV6-3,CASTDHNEQFF,TGTGCCAGCACCGACCACAATGAGCAGTTCTTC
TRBJ1-6,15,few,TRBD1,TRBV5-4,CASSLPGQANSPLHF,TGTGCCAGCAGCTTGCCCGGACAGGCGAATTCACCCCTCCACTTT
TRBJ1-1,12,-,-,TRBV6-2/TRBV6-3,CASNQGSAEAFF,TGTGCCAGCAACCAGGGTTCAGCTGAAGCTTTCTTT
TRBJ2-2,14,-,-,TRBV6-4,CASSAGDYTGELFF,TGTGCCAGCTCGGCAGGGGATTACACCGGGGAGCTGTTTTTT
TRBJ1-2,15,many,-,TRBV28,CASSTGGYTLYGYTF,TGTGCCAGCAGTACCGGCGGGTATACGCTCTATGGCTACACCTTC
TRBJ1-2,12,many,-,TRBV6-1,CASSDRGAGYTF,TGTGCCAGCAGTGATAGAGGGGCTGGCTACACCTTC
TRBJ1-6,14,few,TRBD1,TRBV20-1,CSASTGNDNSSLHF,TGCAGTGCCTCGACAGGGAACGATAATTCATCCCTCCACTTT
TRBJ1-1,13,many,-,TRBV12-3/TRBV12-4,CASTGHRDNEAFF,TGTGCCAGCACCGGCCACCGGGACAATGAAGCTTTCTTT
TRBJ2-5,14,few,TRBD1,TRBV7-3,CASSPGTGEETQYF,TGTGCCAGCAGCCCCGGGACAGGGGAAGAGACCCAGTACTTC
TRBJ1-1,14,-,-,TRBV7-9,CASSLGPRNTEAFF,TGTGCCAGCAGCTTAGGCCCACGAAACACTGAAGCTTTCTTT
TRBJ2-4,13,few,TRBD1,TRBV29-1,CSAWGTVKNIQYF,TGCAGCGCATGGGGGACAGTGAAAAACATTCAGTACTTC
TRBJ2-7,14,-,TRBD1,TRBV5-1,CASSSRGTGNEQYF,TGCGCCAGCAGCAGCCGGGGGACAGGGAACGAGCAGTACTTC
TRBJ1-1,15,many,TRBD1,TRBV18,CASSKDREMNTEAFF,TGTGCCAGCTCAAAGGACAGGGAAATGAACACTGAAGCTTTCTTT
TRBJ2-5,15,few,-,TRBV9,CASSVGSPLQETQYF,TGTGCCAGCAGCGTAGGCAGTCCTCTCCAAGAGACCCAGTACTTC
TRBJ2-7,14,few,-,TRBV28,CASSLSGGIYEQYF,TGTGCCAGCAGTTTATCTGGAGGTATCTACGAGCAGTACTTC
TRBJ2-7,13,-,-,TRBV12-3/TRBV12-4,CASSFRLAYEQYF,TGTGCCAGCAGTTTTAGGCTGGCTTACGAGCAGTACTTC
TRBJ2-5,16,-,TRBD2,TRBV7-2,CASSLTSGRYQETQYF,TGTGCCAGCAGCCTGACTAGCGGGAGATACCAAGAGACCCAGTACTTC
TRBJ2-1,14,-,-,TRBV20-1,CSARDSHSYNEQFF,TGCAGTGCTAGAGATTCTCACTCCTACAATGAGCAGTTCTTC
TRBJ2-1,14,few,TRBD1,TRBV28,CASVWGQGAGEQFF,TGTGCCAGTGTTTGGGGACAGGGGGCTGGTGAGCAGTTCTTC
TRBJ1-4,14,few,-,TRBV5-5,CASSFGTTNEKLFF,TGTGCCAGCAGCTTCGGTACAACTAATGAAAAACTGTTTTTT
TRBJ2-2,17,few,-,TRBV6-5,CASSSDLQGYGTGELFF,TGTGCCAGCAGTTCAGACCTTCAGGGTTATGGCACCGGGGAGCTGTTTTTT
TRBJ2-1,14,many,-,TRBV6-2/TRBV6-3,CASMSRDPRGGQFF,TGTGCCAGCATGTCCCGGGACCCCCGAGGTGGGCAGTTCTTC
TRBJ1-2,12,many,-,TRBV19,CASSRGNYGYTF,TGTGCCAGTAGTCGGGGAAACTATGGCTACACCTTC
TRBJ2-5,14,few,-,TRBV4-2,CASSQGVYQETQYF,TGTGCCAGCAGCCAAGGAGTCTACCAAGAGACCCAGTACTTC
TRBJ2-2,16,few,-,TRBV5-1,CASSLISAWNTGELFF,TGCGCCAGCAGCCTAATCTCGGCCTGGAACACCGGGGAGCTGTTTTTT
TRBJ2-7,15,-,TRBD2,TRBV6-2/TRBV6-3,CASSKPGLADYEQYF,TGTGCCAGCAGTAAGCCGGGACTAGCGGACTACGAGCAGTACTTC
TRBJ2-7,18,many,-,TRBV7-6,CASSPGASGTTISYEQYF,TGTGCCAGCAGCCCGGGGGCTAGCGGCACCACTATCTCCTACGAGCAGTACTTC
TRBJ1-1,18,-,-,TRBV1,CTSSQGQGFNDPNTEAFF,TGCACCAGCAGCCAAGGACAGGGGTTTAATGACCCGAACACTGAAGCTTTCTTT
TRBJ2-3,12,many,-,TRBV29-1,CSVQRLTDTQYF,TGCAGCGTCCAGAGACTCACAGATACGCAGTATTTT
TRBJ2-2,14,-,-,TRBV12-5,CASGFGPNTGELFF,TGTGCTAGTGGTTTTGGACCAAACACCGGGGAGCTGTTTTTT
TRBJ2-7,13,-,-,TRBV18,CASGVGGGYEQYF,TGTGCCAGCGGCGTCGGGGGTGGCTACGAGCAGTACTTC
TRBJ1-4,12,-,-,TRBV7-2,CASSLDGEKLFF,TGTGCCAGCAGCTTAGACGGTGAAAAACTGTTTTTT
TRBJ2-3,15,-,-,TRBV20-1,CSANAGQGVTDTQYF,TGCAGTGCTAACGCGGGGCAGGGGGTAACAGATACGCAGTATTTT